This T cell receptor beta chain was retrieved from a study of CXCR3-negative and CXCR3-positive naive CD8 T cells. Naive CD8+ T cells showed a CD45RO-CCR7+CD27+CD95- phenotype. TRB cDNA was prepared as libraries by UMI-labeled 5' RACE. TCRdb derives one entry per CDR3 protein from the 5' RACE reads, leaving out DNA. The sample spans approximately 74,000 distinct CDR3 sequences; the ten largest clones claim 1.6%. Study results and limitations: Similar TRBV-TRBJ gene usage was seen in naive CXCR3-negative and CXCR3-positive cells, but not in memory cells.

The CDR3 runs to 16 residues. Looked up from germline, CDR1 is MDHEN and CDR2 is SYDVKM. Note on this clonotype: Its matching antigen is unknown.

The sequenced sample was naive CXCR3- CD8+ T cells from blood. Subset indicated: CD45RO-CCR7+CD27+CD95- naive CD8+ T cells lacking CXCR3 (TNR3-). The origin of this receptor is a human donor in good health. Some clones in this sample may be carry-over from other donors' samples. This rearrangement joins TRBV28 to TRBJ1-1. The CDR3: CASSLLAEGEDTEAFF.